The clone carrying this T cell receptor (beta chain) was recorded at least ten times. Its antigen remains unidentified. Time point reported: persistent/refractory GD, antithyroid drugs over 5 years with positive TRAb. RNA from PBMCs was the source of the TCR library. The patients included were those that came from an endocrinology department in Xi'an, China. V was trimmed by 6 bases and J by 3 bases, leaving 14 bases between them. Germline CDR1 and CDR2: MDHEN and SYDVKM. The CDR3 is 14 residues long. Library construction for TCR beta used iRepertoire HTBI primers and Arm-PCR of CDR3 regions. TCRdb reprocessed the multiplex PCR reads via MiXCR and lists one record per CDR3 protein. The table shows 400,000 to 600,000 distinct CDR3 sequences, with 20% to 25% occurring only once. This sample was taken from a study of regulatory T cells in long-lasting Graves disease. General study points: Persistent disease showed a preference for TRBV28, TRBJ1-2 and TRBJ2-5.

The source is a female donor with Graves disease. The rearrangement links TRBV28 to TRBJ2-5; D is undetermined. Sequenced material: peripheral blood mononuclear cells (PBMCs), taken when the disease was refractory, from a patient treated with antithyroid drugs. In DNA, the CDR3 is TGTGCCAGCAGCCGAGGATACAGCGAAGAGACCCAGTACTTC. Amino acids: CASSRGYSEETQYF.